Listed below are T cell receptor beta chains from one sample, sequenced in a study of cytomegalovirus exposure and HLA in healthy donors. Here immunoSEQ multiplex PCR was the method, and the copy in TCRdb shows in-frame clones only, minus some. Of 150,000 to 200,000 clones listed, 65% to 80% are singletons. Sequenced material: PBMCs. These receptors were collected from a middle-aged man in good health and CMV-seronegative. CDR3s include the opening cysteine and the closing phenylalanine or tryptophan. The order of the fields is J gene, V gene, CDR3 length, D gene, clone size, CDR3 protein, CDR3 DNA. A D gene is named only where the DNA matches it firmly. Rows give clone size only sometimes, using once, few, many, or a class for an expanded clone.

TRBJ1-4 | TRBV30 | 16 | TRBD1 | NA | CAWSKRGTAYFEKLFF | TGTGCCTGGAGTAAGCGCGGGACAGCTTACTTTGAAAAACTGTTTTTT
TRBJ1-2 | TRBV5-1 | 14 | NA | NA | CASSSFGANYGYTF | TGCGCCAGCAGCTCGTTCGGGGCTAACTATGGCTACACCTTC
TRBJ2-1 | TRBV7-3 | 16 | TRBD2 | NA | CASSSSPLAGLNEQFF | TGTGCCAGCAGCTCCAGCCCACTAGCGGGGTTAAATGAGCAGTTCTTC
TRBJ1-1 | TRBV19 | 12 | NA | once | CASSMGGTEAFF | TGTGCCAGTAGTATGGGAGGGACTGAAGCTTTCTTT
TRBJ1-1 | TRBV18 | 15 | TRBD1 | NA | CASSPVIQGWAEAFF | TGTGCCAGCTCACCAGTGATACAGGGGTGGGCTGAAGCTTTCTTT
TRBJ2-1 | TRBV11-3 | 16 | NA | NA | CASSLVFPYSYNEQFF | TGTGCCAGCAGCTTAGTTTTCCCGTACTCCTACAATGAGCAGTTCTTC
TRBJ2-3 | TRBV11-2 | 15 | NA | NA | CASSSRQVLTDTQYF | TGTGCCAGCAGTTCCCGACAGGTCCTCACAGATACGCAGTATTTT
TRBJ1-5 | TRBV28 | 12 | NA | NA | CASRDNNQPQHF | TGTGCCAGCCGGGACAACAATCAGCCCCAGCATTTT
TRBJ2-7 | TRBV25-1 | 13 | TRBD1 | NA | CASSEQGVYEQYF | TGTGCCAGCAGTGAGCAGGGGGTCTACGAGCAGTACTTC
TRBJ1-5 | TRBV6-6 | 14 | NA | once | CASSDWGQGMPQHF | TGTGCCAGCAGCGACTGGGGCCAGGGAATGCCCCAGCATTTT
TRBJ2-1 | TRBV18 | 14 | TRBD2 | once | CASSRLADYNEQFF | TGTGCCAGCTCGCGACTAGCGGACTACAATGAGCAGTTCTTC
TRBJ2-7 | TRBV19 | 14 | TRBD1 | NA | CASSPDRGGYEQYF | TGTGCCAGTAGTCCGGACAGGGGTGGATACGAGCAGTACTTC
TRBJ2-7 | TRBV6-5 | 14 | NA | few | CASSPQGASYEQYF | TGTGCCAGCAGCCCTCAAGGGGCTTCGTACGAGCAGTACTTC
TRBJ1-1 | TRBV6-5 | 14 | TRBD1 | NA | CASRSDRGGTEAFF | TGTGCCAGCAGGTCCGACAGGGGAGGTACTGAAGCTTTCTTT
TRBJ2-5 | TRBV9 | 14 | NA | NA | CASSEEGGVETQYF | TGTGCCAGCAGCGAGGAGGGGGGGGTGGAGACCCAGTACTTC
TRBJ2-7 | TRBV5-1 | 13 | NA | once | CASSLLSSTEQYF | TGCGCCAGCAGCTTGTTAAGTAGCACCGAGCAGTACTTC
TRBJ2-3 | TRBV2 | 13 | TRBD2 | few | CASSAGGPDTQYF | TGTGCCAGTTCAGCGGGGGGACCAGATACGCAGTATTTT
TRBJ2-3 | TRBV12-5 | 13 | TRBD2 | NA | CASNGGASDTQYF | TGTGCCAGTAACGGGGGGGCTTCAGATACGCAGTATTTT
TRBJ2-3 | TRBV9 | 15 | NA | NA | CASSAHLSFADTQYF | TGTGCCAGCAGCGCGCACCTATCATTCGCAGATACGCAGTATTTT
TRBJ1-2 | TRBV5-1 | 13 | NA | few | CASSLDRPAGYTF | TGCGCCAGCAGCTTGGACAGGCCCGCTGGCTACACCTTC
TRBJ2-7 | TRBV6-6 | 15 | TRBD2 | NA | CASSNLAGGRNEQYF | TGTGCCAGCAGTAATCTAGCGGGGGGGCGGAACGAGCAGTACTTC
TRBJ2-1 | TRBV5-1 | 16 | TRBD2 | NA | CASGTQRGRSYNEQFF | TGCGCCAGTGGAACCCAGCGGGGGAGATCCTACAATGAGCAGTTCTTC
TRBJ2-2 | TRBV9 | 17 | NA | few | CASSGRLSDSFTGELFF | TGTGCCAGCAGCGGGAGGCTCTCGGACAGTTTTACCGGGGAGCTGTTTTTT
TRBJ2-1 | TRBV25-1 | 15 | NA | NA | CASRTGQTPYNEQFF | TGTGCCAGCAGGACCGGACAGACTCCTTACAATGAGCAGTTCTTC
TRBJ1-1 | TRBV13 | 13 | NA | NA | CASSLEGATEAFF | TGTGCCAGCAGCTTAGAAGGAGCCACTGAAGCTTTCTTT
TRBJ2-1 | TRBV30 | 15 | NA | NA | CAWSAGDRSYNEQFF | TGTGCCTGGAGTGCGGGGGATCGCTCCTACAATGAGCAGTTCTTC
TRBJ1-2 | TRBV6-1 | 15 | NA | NA | CASLGRGLFGWGYTF | TGTGCCAGCCTCGGGAGGGGACTCTTCGGTTGGGGCTACACCTTC
TRBJ1-5 | TRBV2 | 13 | TRBD1 | NA | CASGQGSDQPQHF | TGTGCCAGCGGACAGGGTTCGGATCAGCCCCAGCATTTT
TRBJ2-5 | TRBV9 | 11 | NA | few | CASSPGGTQYF | TGTGCCAGCAGCCCAGGTGGGACCCAGTACTTC
TRBJ2-5 | TRBV5-6 | 15 | TRBD1 | NA | CASSPDRGIQETQYF | TGTGCCAGCAGTCCGGACAGGGGCATACAAGAGACCCAGTACTTC
TRBJ2-1 | TRBV19 | 14 | TRBD2 | NA | CASKELAGPGEQFF | TGTGCCAGTAAGGAACTAGCGGGGCCGGGGGAGCAGTTCTTC
TRBJ1-2 | TRBV19 | 15 | TRBD1 | few | CASSTGETGIDGYTF | TGTGCCAGTAGTACAGGGGAGACAGGGATTGATGGCTACACCTTC
TRBJ2-2 | TRBV12-2 | 17 | NA | once | CASRSHDRGAGTGELFF | TGTGCAAGTCGCTCGCATGACAGGGGGGCCGGAACCGGGGAGCTGTTTTTT
TRBJ2-2 | TRBV28 | 15 | TRBD1 | NA | CASSLLQGVTGELFF | TGTGCCAGCAGTCTCTTACAGGGGGTGACCGGGGAGCTGTTTTTT
TRBJ2-1 | TRBV6-5 | 14 | TRBD1 | NA | CASSYGQGVGEQFF | TGTGCCAGCAGTTACGGTCAGGGGGTAGGTGAGCAGTTCTTC
TRBJ2-6 | TRBV5-6 | 15 | TRBD1 | NA | CASSSTGVGANVLTF | TGTGCCAGCAGCTCAACAGGGGTCGGGGCCAACGTCCTGACTTTC
TRBJ2-3 | TRBV15 | 17 | TRBD2 | NA | CATSRELGGGATDTQYF | TGTGCCACCAGCAGAGAATTAGGCGGGGGGGCGACAGATACGCAGTATTTT
TRBJ1-2 | TRBV6-5 | 16 | NA | NA | CASSYLEEEANYGYTF | TGTGCCAGCAGTTATTTAGAGGAGGAGGCTAACTATGGCTACACCTTC
TRBJ2-5 | TRBV5-8 | 16 | NA | NA | CASSLGVSVAQETQYF | TGTGCCAGCAGCTTGGGTGTTTCCGTGGCTCAAGAGACCCAGTACTTC
TRBJ2-7 | TRBV6-1 | 12 | NA | once | CASSELVGEQYF | TGTGCCAGCAGTGAATTAGTTGGCGAGCAGTACTTC
TRBJ2-1 | TRBV7-3 | 14 | NA | once | CASSLEGGNYEQFF | TGTGCCAGCAGCTTAGAGGGGGGGAATTATGAGCAGTTCTTC
TRBJ1-2 | TRBV4-3 | 13 | TRBD1 | NA | CASSLTGVSGYTF | TGCGCCAGCAGCTTGACAGGGGTGAGTGGCTACACCTTC
TRBJ2-5 | TRBV30 | 12 | NA | NA | CAWSPGKETQYF | TGTGCCTGGAGCCCAGGGAAAGAGACCCAGTACTTC
TRBJ1-1 | TRBV11-3 | 12 | NA | NA | CASSTGNTEAFF | TGTGCCAGCAGCACAGGGAACACTGAAGCTTTCTTT
TRBJ1-5 | TRBV2 | 15 | NA | NA | CASSAGGSHTQPQHF | TGTGCCAGCAGCGCGGGGGGGTCCCACACTCAGCCCCAGCATTTT
TRBJ2-2 | TRBV10-3 | 12 | NA | few | CAITQGNGELFF | TGTGCCATCACCCAGGGCAACGGGGAGCTGTTTTTT